This T cell receptor beta chain is from a study of cytotoxic CD8 clonotypes in ibrutinib-treated CLL. Overall study: For this cohort, patients were roughly 10 relapsed/refractory and around 15 treatment-naive, while 17 were IGHV unmutated. Sequenced samples delivered averages of roughly 250,000 productive templates and 94,082 productive rearrangements. Study-wide results and limits: Baseline clonality, above age-matched healthy donor levels, tracked circulating CD8+ T-cell counts. Rising at ibrutinib response, clonality subsequently fell back toward baseline at progression.

Sequenced by immunoSEQ multiplex PCR; TCRdb stores in-frame clones only, minus some. The sample lists some 150,000 clones, approximately 77% occurring once. V lost 4 bases and J lost 4, with 11 bases in between. Germline V lookup: CDR1 SNHLY, CDR2 FYNNEI. This CDR3 is built from 13 residues. Concerning this clone itself: Its antigen is currently unknown.

This chain links TRBV2 with TRBJ2-7, with D perhaps matching TRBD1 (5 bases). The sequences come from PBMCs, collected after 12 months of ibrutinib treatment. This sequence originates from a human donor with chronic lymphocytic leukemia. CDR3 protein: CASSVAGSYEQYF. The CDR3 DNA reads TGTGCCAGCAGTGTGGCAGGGTCGTACGAGCAGTACTTC.